The 23 T cell receptor beta chains listed next were all sequenced from one sample in a study of cytomegalovirus exposure and HLA in healthy donors. This PCR relied on a set of 60 Vbeta primers and 13 Jbeta primers. Some clones are missing from TCRdb's copy, which holds only in-frame ones; the method was immunoSEQ multiplex PCR. The sample carries about 170,000 clones, roughly 79% recorded once. The specimen sequenced was PBMCs. These receptors were obtained from a woman in her thirties in good health and CMV-seropositive.

This chain's CDR3 is CASRAGGAGGYTF. DNA of the CDR3: TGTGCCAGCAGGGCCGGGGGGGCAGGTGGCTACACCTTC. This rearrangement joins TRBV7-6 to TRBJ1-2; D perhaps matches TRBD1 (6 bases). The CDR3 extends over 13 amino acids. Between the trimmed V and J ends, which lost 6 bases and 7 bases, there was a span of 15 bases. Per the germline V gene, CDR1 is SGHVS and CDR2 is FNYEAQ. Full variable domain (missing parts from reference TRBV7-6 and TRBJ1-2): GAGVSQSPRYKVTKRGQDVALRCDPISGHVSLYWYRQALGQGPEFLTYFNYEAQQDKSGLPNDRFSAERPEGSISTLTIQRTEQRDSAMYRCASRAGGAGGYTFGSGTRLTVV.

This chain uses TRBV5-1 with TRBJ2-7; TRBD2 agrees at 13 bases. Germline V gene data show CDR1 as SGHRS and CDR2 as YFSETQ. The junction had 7 bases not matched to a gene; V was cut back by 2 bases and J by 5 bases. There are 16 residues in the CDR3. Here the CDR3 DNA reads TGCGCCAGCAGCTTCGGATCCGGGACTAGCGGGAACGAGCAGTACTTC. Translated, it gives CASSFGSGTSGNEQYF.

The J gene is TRBJ1-1, the V gene TRBV6-5; 7 bases are a match to TRBD1. The CDR3 is 14 residues long. J was trimmed by 4 bases and V by 2 bases; bases with no gene match: 4. In germline, CDR1 is MNHEY, CDR2 SVGAGI. Here the CDR3 reads CASSYDRAGTEAFF. Here the CDR3 DNA reads TGTGCCAGCAGTTACGACAGGGCGGGCACTGAAGCTTTCTTT.

The chain couples TRBV9 to TRBJ2-3; D is uncertain. This CDR3 is 15 amino acids long. Germline V gives CDR1 SGDLS, CDR2 YYNGEE. Trimming pared 0 bases from V and 5 bases from J, leaving 13 bases between. The CDR3 region is CASSVGRQTKDTQYF. CDR3 nucleotide sequence: TGTGCCAGCAGCGTAGGCAGACAAACAAAAGATACGCAGTATTTT.

The V and J genes are TRBV11-2 and TRBJ2-1, with D possibly TRBD2 on 5 matching bases. The CDR3 covers 19 residues. Looked up from germline, CDR1 is SGHAT and CDR2 is FQNNGV. V lost 1 base, J lost 0 bases, and 19 bases lay in between. The CDR3 DNA reads as TGTGCCAGCAGCTTAGGGACTCCACGGAGGATAAGCTCCTACAATGAGCAGTTCTTC. Protein product: CASSLGTPRRISSYNEQFF.

The chain joins TRBV9 to TRBJ1-1; a possible D gene is TRBD1 (5 bases). The germline CDR1 and CDR2 sequences are SGDLS and YYNGEE. This CDR3 spans 14 amino acids. V was shortened by 5 bases and J by 0 bases, with 11 bases between the two germline ends. CDR3 coding DNA: TGTGCCAGCAGTCGGGGGGAACTGAACACTGAAGCTTTCTTT. It is translated as CASSRGELNTEAFF.

V gene TRBV6-7 combines with J gene TRBJ2-7; 8 positions agree with TRBD2. Being an ORF, TRBV6-7 has a function that is uncertain. This CDR3 spans 15 amino acids. Trimming took 0 bases from V and 4 from J; bases not matched to a gene: 5. The CDR3 coding sequence is TGTGCCAGCAGTTACTCGGGACTAGAAGATTACGAGCAGTACTTC. Amino acid sequence: CASSYSGLEDYEQYF.

In its sample, this clone was seen a few times. This rearrangement joins TRBV5-6 to TRBJ1-1; weak D call: TRBD1 (6 bases). The CDR3 length is 15 residues. The germline gives CDR1 SGHDT, CDR2 YYEEEE. V shed 2 bases and J shed 0 bases, with 11 bases lying between them. CDR3 amino acids: CASSFLTGMNTEAFF. DNA for the CDR3: TGTGCCAGCAGCTTCCTGACAGGAATGAACACTGAAGCTTTCTTT. The variable domain in full, with the rest retrieved from reference TRBV5-6 and TRBJ1-1, is DAGVTQSPTHLIKTRGQQVTLRCSPKSGHDTVSWYQQALGQGPQFIFQYYEEEERQRGNFPDRFSGHQFPNYSSELNVNALLLGDSALYLCASSFLTGMNTEAFFGQGTRLTVV.

This clone was recorded only once. This CDR3 reads CASSTRAIPGLVYF. The CDR3 DNA follows: TGTGCCAGTAGCACGAGAGCGATCCCGGGACTAGTGTACTTC. The V gene is TRBV19, the J gene TRBJ2-5; 8 nucleotides align to TRBD2. Germline CDR1 and CDR2: LNHDA and SQIVND (reference sequence). The J segment lost 13 bases and the V segment lost 6 bases, leaving 16 bases of the junction unmatched. This CDR3 has 14 amino acids.

The chain uses TRBV21-1 and TRBJ2-1; TRBD1, as called in the table, went unchecked against the DNA. TRBV21-1 is classified as a pseudogene. CDR3 length: 18 amino acids. Here the CDR3 DNA reads TGTGCCAGCACCTCGACTGAGGGACAGCAAAGCTCCTACAATGAGCAGTTCTTC. Its protein is CASTSTEGQQSSYNEQFF.

The chain recombines TRBV10-3 with TRBJ2-2; 8 bases map to TRBD1. J was trimmed by 1 base and V by 4 bases; bases with no gene match: 5. Germline V CDR1 and CDR2: ENHRY, SYGVKD. The CDR3 sequence is 16 residues long. The CDR3 loop reads CAISVLGQENTGELFF. In DNA form, the CDR3 reads TGTGCCATCAGTGTTCTGGGACAGGAGAACACCGGGGAGCTGTTTTTT.

The chain links TRBV10-1 to TRBJ2-3; perhaps TRBD1 as D (5 bases). Germline V gives CDR1 WNHNN, CDR2 SYGVQD (reference sequence). There are 14 residues in the CDR3. V was shortened by 5 bases and J by 2 bases, with 11 bases between the two germline ends. Written as DNA, the CDR3 is TGCGCCAGCAGTCAGGGTTTTTCCACAGATACGCAGTATTTT. It is translated as CASSQGFSTDTQYF.

This clone appeared a single time. The rearrangement joins TRBV10-3 to TRBJ1-1; TRBD1 is a possible D gene (6 bases). Trimming stripped 6 bases from V and 0 bases from J, with 14 bases between. The CDR3 runs to 15 residues. CDR1 and CDR2 (germline): ENHRY, SYGVKD. CDR3 sequence (DNA): TGTGCCATCAGGGTTACAGGGACAATGAACACTGAAGCTTTCTTT. Amino acid sequence: CAIRVTGTMNTEAFF.

The V and J genes are TRBV4-3 and TRBJ2-1; D may be TRBD2 (5 bases). Per germline, CDR1 LGHNA and CDR2 YSLEER. Trimming cost V 4 bases and J 7 bases, with 20 bases left between them. The CDR3 has 16 amino acids. The CDR3 reads CASSPGHREGSNEQFF. The CDR3 DNA sequence: TGCGCCAGCAGCCCTGGGCACCGCGAGGGTAGTAATGAGCAGTTCTTC.

The rearrangement joins TRBV29-1 to TRBJ1-5; a weak D match, TRBD1 (5 bases). This CDR3 spans 13 amino acids. The germline V gene encodes CDR1 SQVTM and CDR2 ANQGSEA. V was shortened by 7 bases and J by 2 bases, with 12 bases between the two germline ends. DNA of the CDR3: TGCAGCGGCTTTGGGGCGTGCAATCAGCCCCAGCATTTT. It encodes CSGFGACNQPQHF.

The chain employs TRBV10-3 and TRBJ2-4; maybe TRBD2 (6 bases). The length of the CDR3 is 13 residues. The V and J ends lost 3 bases and 9 bases respectively, with 12 bases between them. Germline CDR1 is ENHRY and CDR2 is SYGVKD. The CDR3 protein is CAISEALAGIQYF. CDR3 in DNA: TGTGCCATCAGTGAAGCACTAGCTGGCATTCAGTACTTC.

The chain joins TRBV7-9 to TRBJ2-5; 7 bases match TRBD1. V lost 4 bases to trimming and J lost 7 bases; unmatched junction nucleotides: 9. Germline V gene sequence: CDR1 SEHNR, CDR2 FQNEAQ (reference sequence). This CDR3 region has 14 residues. CDR3 loop: CASSSSWAGGTQYF. DNA of the CDR3: TGTGCCAGCAGCTCCTCTTGGGCAGGGGGGACCCAGTACTTC.

V usage is TRBV21-1 and J usage is TRBJ1-1; TRBD1, the table's D call, was not compared with the DNA. TRBV21-1 is a known pseudogene. This CDR3 region has 16 residues. CDR3 DNA: TGTGCCAGCAGCAAAGTCAGCGGCAGGGGCGTCACTGAAGCTTTCTTT. Its translation is CASSKVSGRGVTEAFF.

This chain links TRBV5-4 with TRBJ1-2; maybe TRBD1 (5 bases). Looked up from germline, CDR1 is SGHNT and CDR2 is YYREEE (reference sequence). V dropped 0 bases and J dropped 4 bases, with 7 bases sitting between them. The CDR3 has 13 residues. CDR3 in DNA: TGTGCCAGCAGCTTGGAGGGGTTCTATGGCTACACCTTC. Amino acid sequence: CASSLEGFYGYTF. Based on the CDR3 plus reference TRBV5-4 and TRBJ1-2, the full variable domain is ETGVTQSPTHLIKTRGQQVTLRCSSQSGHNTVSWYQQALGQGPQFIFQYYREEENGRGNFPPRFSGLQFPNYSSELNVNALELDDSALYLCASSLEGFYGYTFGSGTRLTVV.

V usage is TRBV6-5 and J usage is TRBJ2-7, with TRBD1 matching over 9 bases. CDR1 MNHEY and CDR2 SVGAGI come from the germline V gene. Germline trimming cut 4 bases from V and 5 bases from J; bases unmatched to any gene: 6. The CDR3 runs 14 residues. This CDR3 is CASSFGGTGNEQYF. The CDR3 bases are TGTGCCAGCAGTTTCGGGGGGACAGGGAACGAGCAGTACTTC.

The chain recombines TRBV4-3 with TRBJ2-5; D is perhaps TRBD1 (6 bases). Germline V gene sequence: CDR1 LGHNA, CDR2 YSLEER. CDR3 size: 16 residues. Trimming removed 2 bases at V and 0 bases at J, with 13 bases between. In DNA form, the CDR3 reads TGCGCCAGCAGCCAAAGGGGACACCTTTACCAAGAGACCCAGTACTTC. It specifies CASSQRGHLYQETQYF.

V usage is TRBV5-1 and J usage is TRBJ2-7; 11 bases line up with TRBD2. Trimming cost V 1 base and J 2 bases; bases outside gene matches: 14. Germline-derived CDR1 and CDR2 are SGHRS and YFSETQ. The CDR3 extends over 19 amino acids. The CDR3 DNA reads TGCGCCAGCAGCTTGATGGGGGTAGCGGGGGGGAATCCCCCCTACGAGCAGTACTTC. Translated: CASSLMGVAGGNPPYEQYF.

This clone was found a few times. The chain carries TRBV10-1 and TRBJ1-2; weak D call: TRBD1 (5 bases). The V end lost 0 bases, the J end lost 4 bases, and 12 bases lay between the germline ends. The V gene's germline CDR1 is WNHNN and CDR2 SYGVQD (reference sequence). This CDR3 contains 15 residues. CDR3 bases: TGCGCCAGCAGTGAGTCGGCAGGGCTTCCCTATGGCTACACCTTC. It codes for CASSESAGLPYGYTF.